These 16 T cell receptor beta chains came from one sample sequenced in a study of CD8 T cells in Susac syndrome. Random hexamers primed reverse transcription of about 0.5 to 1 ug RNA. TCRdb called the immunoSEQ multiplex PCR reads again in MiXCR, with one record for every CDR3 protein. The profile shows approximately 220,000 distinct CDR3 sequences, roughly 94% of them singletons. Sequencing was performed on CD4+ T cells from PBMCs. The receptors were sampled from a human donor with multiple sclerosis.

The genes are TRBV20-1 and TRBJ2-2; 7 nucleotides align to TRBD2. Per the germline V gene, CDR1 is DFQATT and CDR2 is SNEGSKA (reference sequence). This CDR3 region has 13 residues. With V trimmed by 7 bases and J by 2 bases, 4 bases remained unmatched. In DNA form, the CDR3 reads TGCAGTGTGCGGGACTACAACACCGGGGAGCTGTTTTTT. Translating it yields CSVRDYNTGELFF.

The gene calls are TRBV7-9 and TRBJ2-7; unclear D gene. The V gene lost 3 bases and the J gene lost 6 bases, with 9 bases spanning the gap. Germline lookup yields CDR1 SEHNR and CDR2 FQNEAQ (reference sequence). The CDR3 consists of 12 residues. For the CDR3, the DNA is TGTGCCAGCAGCTTTTCTAGAAGCGAGCAGTACTTC. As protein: CASSFSRSEQYF.

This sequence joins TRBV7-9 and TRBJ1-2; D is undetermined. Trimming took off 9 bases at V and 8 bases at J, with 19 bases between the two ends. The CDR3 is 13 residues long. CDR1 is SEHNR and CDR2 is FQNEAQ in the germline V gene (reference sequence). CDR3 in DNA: TGTGCCAGTACACAAGGGAGTTCTGAAGGCTACACCTTC. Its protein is CASTQGSSEGYTF.

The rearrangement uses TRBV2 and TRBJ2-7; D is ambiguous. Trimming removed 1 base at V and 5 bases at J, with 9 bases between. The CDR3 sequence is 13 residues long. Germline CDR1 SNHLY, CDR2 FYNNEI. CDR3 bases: TGTGCCAGCAGTGAAGGGTTCGCGGACGAGCAGTACGTC. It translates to CASSEGFADEQYV.

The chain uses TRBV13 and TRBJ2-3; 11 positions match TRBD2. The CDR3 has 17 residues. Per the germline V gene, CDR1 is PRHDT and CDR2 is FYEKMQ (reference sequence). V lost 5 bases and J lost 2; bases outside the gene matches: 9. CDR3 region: CASSPETSGVFTDTQYF. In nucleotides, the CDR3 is TGTGCCAGCAGCCCAGAGACTAGCGGGGTATTCACAGATACGCAGTATTTT.

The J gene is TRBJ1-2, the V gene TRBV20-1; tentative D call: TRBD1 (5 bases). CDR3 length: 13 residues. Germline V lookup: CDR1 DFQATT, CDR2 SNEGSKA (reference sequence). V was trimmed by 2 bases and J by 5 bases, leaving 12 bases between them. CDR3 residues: CSARLLRAYGYTF. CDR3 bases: TGCAGTGCTAGACTGCTCAGGGCGTATGGCTACACCTTC.

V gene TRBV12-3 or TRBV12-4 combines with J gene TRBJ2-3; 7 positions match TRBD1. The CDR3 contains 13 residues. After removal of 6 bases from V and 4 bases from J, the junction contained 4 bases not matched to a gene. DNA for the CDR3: TGTGCCAGCAGGAGACAGGGTGCAGATACGCAGTATTTT. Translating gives CASRRQGADTQYF.

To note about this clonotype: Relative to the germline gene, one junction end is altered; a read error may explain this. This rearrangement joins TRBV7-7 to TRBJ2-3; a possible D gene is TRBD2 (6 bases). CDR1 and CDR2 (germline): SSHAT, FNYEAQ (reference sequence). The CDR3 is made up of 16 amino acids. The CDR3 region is CASSPGAGHHADTQYF. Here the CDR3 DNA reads TGTGCTAGCAGCCCGGGAGCAGGGCACCACGCGGATACGCAGTATTTT.

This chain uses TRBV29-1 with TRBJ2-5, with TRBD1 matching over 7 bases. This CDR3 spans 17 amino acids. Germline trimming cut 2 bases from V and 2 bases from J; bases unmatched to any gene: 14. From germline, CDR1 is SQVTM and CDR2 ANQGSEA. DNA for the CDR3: TGCAGCGTTGAAATGGGGGACAGCCTAATGGCACAAGAGACCCAGTACTTC. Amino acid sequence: CSVEMGDSLMAQETQYF.

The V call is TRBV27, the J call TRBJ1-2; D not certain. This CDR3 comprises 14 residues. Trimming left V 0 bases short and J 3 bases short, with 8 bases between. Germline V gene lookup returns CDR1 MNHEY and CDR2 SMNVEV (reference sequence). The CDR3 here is CASSLSEVDYGYTF. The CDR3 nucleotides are TGTGCCAGCAGTTTATCGGAGGTAGACTATGGCTACACCTTC.

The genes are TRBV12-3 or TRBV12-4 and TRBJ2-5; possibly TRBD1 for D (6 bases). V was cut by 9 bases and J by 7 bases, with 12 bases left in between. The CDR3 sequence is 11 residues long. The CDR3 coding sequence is TGTGCCAGTGGATTAGGGGGGACCCAGTACTTC. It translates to CASGLGGTQYF.

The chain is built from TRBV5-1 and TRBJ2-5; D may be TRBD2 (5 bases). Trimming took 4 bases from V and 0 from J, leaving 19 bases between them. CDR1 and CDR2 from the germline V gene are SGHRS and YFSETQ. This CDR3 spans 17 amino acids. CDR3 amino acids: CASSKQSGATYQETQYF. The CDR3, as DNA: TGCGCCAGCAGCAAACAAAGCGGAGCGACCTACCAAGAGACCCAGTACTTC.

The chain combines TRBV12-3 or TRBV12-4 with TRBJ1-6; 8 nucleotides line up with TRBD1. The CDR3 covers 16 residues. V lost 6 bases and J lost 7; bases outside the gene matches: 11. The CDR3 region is CASSQGTGQDNSPLHF. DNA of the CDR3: TGTGCCAGCAGCCAGGGGACAGGCCAAGACAATTCACCCCTCCACTTT.

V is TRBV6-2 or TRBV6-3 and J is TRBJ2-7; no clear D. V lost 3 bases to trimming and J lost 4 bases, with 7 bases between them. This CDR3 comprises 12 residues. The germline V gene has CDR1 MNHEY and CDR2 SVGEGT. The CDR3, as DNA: TGTGCCAGCAGTTATGGGTGGTACGAGCAGTACTTC. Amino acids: CASSYGWYEQYF.

CDR3 in amino acids: CASSLLEGTGELFF. CDR3 bases: TGTGCCAGCAGCTTATTGGAGGGAACCGGGGAGCTGTTTTTT. The rearrangement joins TRBV7-9 to TRBJ2-2; possibly TRBD2 for D (6 bases). CDR1 is SEHNR, CDR2 FQNEAQ, per germline (reference sequence). Trimming took 2 bases from V and 5 from J, leaving 9 bases between them. This CDR3 contains 14 residues.

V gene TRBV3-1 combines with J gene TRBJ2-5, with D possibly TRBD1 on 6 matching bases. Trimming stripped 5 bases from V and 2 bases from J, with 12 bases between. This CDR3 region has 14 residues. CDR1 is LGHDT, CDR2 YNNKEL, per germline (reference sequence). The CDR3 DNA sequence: TGTGCCAGCAGCTACCGGGACATTCAAGAGACCCAGTACTTC. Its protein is CASSYRDIQETQYF.